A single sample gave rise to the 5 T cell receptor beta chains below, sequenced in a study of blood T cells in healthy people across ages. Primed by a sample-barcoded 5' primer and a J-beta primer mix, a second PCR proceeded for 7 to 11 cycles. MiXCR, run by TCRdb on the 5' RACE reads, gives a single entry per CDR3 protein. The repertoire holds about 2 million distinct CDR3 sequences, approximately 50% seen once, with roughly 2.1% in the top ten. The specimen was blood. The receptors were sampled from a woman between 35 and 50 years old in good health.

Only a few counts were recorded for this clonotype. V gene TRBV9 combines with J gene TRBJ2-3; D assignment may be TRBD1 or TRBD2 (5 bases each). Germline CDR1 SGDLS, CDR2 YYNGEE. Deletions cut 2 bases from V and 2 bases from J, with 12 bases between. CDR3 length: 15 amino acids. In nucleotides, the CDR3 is TGTGCCAGCAGCGTCTCGGGGCATTACACAGATACGCAGTATTTT. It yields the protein CASSVSGHYTDTQYF.

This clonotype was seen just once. CDR3 DNA sequence: TGTGCCAGCAGGGACATGACAGGGGGGCCTGGCTACACCTTC. This gives the protein CASRDMTGGPGYTF. This chain links TRBV7-2 with TRBJ1-2, with TRBD1 matching over 9 bases. The ends lost 6 bases at V and 7 bases at J; junction bases unmatched: 9. Germline assignment: CDR1 SGHTA and CDR2 FQGNSA. The CDR3 extends over 14 amino acids.

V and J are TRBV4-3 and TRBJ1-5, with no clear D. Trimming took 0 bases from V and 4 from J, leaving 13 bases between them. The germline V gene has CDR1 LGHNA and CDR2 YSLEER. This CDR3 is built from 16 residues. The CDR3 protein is CASSQDMRGRNQPQHF. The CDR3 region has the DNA TGCGCCAGCAGCCAAGATATGCGAGGGAGAAATCAGCCCCAGCATTTT.

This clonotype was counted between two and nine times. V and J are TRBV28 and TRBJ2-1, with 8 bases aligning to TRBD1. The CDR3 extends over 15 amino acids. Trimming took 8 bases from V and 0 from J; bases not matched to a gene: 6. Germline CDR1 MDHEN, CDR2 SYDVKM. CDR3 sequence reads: CASALGQGSYNEQFF. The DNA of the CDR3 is TGTGCCAGCGCCTTAGGACAGGGCTCCTACAATGAGCAGTTCTTC.

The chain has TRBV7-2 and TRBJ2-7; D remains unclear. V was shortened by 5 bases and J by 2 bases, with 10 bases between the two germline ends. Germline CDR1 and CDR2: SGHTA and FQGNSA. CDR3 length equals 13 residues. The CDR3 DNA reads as TGTGCCAGCAGCCCTCACCCAACCTACGAGCAGTACTTC. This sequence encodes CASSPHPTYEQYF.